This TCR beta chain derives from a study of intratumoral heterogeneity in liver cancer. Broader study findings: Region b showed significantly fewer unique T-cell clonal expansions than region a.

The hepatocellular carcinoma nodule was sampled at distinct, geographically separated regions. All patients had early-stage hepatocellular carcinoma and were untreated before surgical resection. A remark on this clone: Its antigen is undetermined.

This table comes from immunoSEQ multiplex PCR, and its TCRdb copy is limited to in-frame clones, with some not included. Counted here are 3,500 to 4,500 clones, roughly 44% occurring once; the ten biggest clones make up about 26%. CDR3 length: 12 residues. Germline trimming cut 3 bases from V and 8 bases from J; bases unmatched to any gene: 2. Looked up from germline, CDR1 is LGHDT and CDR2 is YNNKEL (reference sequence). Source: tumor tissue, taken before any cancer treatment. The receptor comes from a man in his sixties or seventies with hepatocellular carcinoma. The chain is built from TRBV3-1 (or the pseudogene TRBV3-2) and TRBJ1-2, with TRBD1 identical over 8 bases. The CDR3 bases are TGTGCCAGCAGCCACAGGGGGCCCGGCTACACCTTC. Translation gives CASSHRGPGYTF.